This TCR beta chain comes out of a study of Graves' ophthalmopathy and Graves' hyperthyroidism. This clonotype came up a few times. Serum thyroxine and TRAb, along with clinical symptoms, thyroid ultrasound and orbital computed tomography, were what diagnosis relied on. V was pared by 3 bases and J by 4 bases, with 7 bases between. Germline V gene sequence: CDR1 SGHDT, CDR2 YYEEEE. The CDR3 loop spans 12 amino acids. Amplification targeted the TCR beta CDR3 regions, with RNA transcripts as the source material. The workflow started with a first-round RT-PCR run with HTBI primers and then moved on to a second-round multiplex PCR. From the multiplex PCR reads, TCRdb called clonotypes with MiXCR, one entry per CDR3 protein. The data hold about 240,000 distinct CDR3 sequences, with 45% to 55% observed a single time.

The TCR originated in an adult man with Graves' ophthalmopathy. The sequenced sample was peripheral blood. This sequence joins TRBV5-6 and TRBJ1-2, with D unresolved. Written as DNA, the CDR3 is TGTGCCAGCAGCTCGAGGGTCTATGGCTACACCTTC. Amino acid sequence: CASSSRVYGYTF.